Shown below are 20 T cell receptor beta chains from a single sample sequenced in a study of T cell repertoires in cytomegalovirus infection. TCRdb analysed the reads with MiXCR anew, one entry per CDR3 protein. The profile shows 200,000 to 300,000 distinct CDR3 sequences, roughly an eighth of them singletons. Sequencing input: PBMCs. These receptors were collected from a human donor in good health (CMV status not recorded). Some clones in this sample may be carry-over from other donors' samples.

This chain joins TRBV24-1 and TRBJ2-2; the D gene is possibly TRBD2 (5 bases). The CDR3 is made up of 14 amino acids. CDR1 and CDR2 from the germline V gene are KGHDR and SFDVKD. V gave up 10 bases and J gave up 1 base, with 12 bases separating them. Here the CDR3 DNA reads TGTGCCACTCAAGCGCGGGTGAACACCGGGGAGCTGTTTTTT. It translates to CATQARVNTGELFF.

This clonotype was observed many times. This CDR3 is CASSLSPPRTYSYNEQFF. DNA of the CDR3: TGTGCCAGCAGCTTGTCCCCTCCGCGGACCTACTCCTACAATGAGCAGTTCTTC. V gene TRBV7-6 combines with J gene TRBJ2-1; D call uncertain. This CDR3 is 18 amino acids long. CDR1 and CDR2 (germline): SGHVS, FNYEAQ. V gave up 3 bases and J gave up 0 bases, with 18 bases separating them.

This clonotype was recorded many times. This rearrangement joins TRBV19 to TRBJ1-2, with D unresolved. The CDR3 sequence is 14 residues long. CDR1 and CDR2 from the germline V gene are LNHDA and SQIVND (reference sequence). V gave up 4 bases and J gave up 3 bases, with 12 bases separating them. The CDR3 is CASSTAGADYGYTF. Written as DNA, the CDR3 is TGTGCCAGTAGTACGGCAGGAGCGGACTATGGCTACACCTTC.

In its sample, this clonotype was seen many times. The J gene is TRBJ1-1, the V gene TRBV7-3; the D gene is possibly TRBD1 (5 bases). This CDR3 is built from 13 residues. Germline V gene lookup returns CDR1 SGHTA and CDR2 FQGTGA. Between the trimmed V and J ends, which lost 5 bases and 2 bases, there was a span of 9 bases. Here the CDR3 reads CASSTGPNTEAFF. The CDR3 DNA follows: TGTGCCAGCAGCACAGGACCTAACACTGAAGCTTTCTTT.

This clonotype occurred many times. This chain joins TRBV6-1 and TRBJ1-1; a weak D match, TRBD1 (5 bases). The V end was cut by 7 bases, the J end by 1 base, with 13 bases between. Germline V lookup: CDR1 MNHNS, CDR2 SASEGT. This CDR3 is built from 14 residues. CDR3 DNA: TGTGCCAGCAAGGGGTCTAAAAGGAACACTGAAGCTTTCTTT. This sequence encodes CASKGSKRNTEAFF.

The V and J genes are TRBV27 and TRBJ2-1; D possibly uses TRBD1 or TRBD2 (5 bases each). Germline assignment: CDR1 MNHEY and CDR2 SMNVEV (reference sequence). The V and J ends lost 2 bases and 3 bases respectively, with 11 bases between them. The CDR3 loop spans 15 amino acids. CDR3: CASSLGDHLYNEQFF. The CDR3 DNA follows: TGTGCCAGCAGTTTAGGGGACCACCTCTACAATGAGCAGTTCTTC.

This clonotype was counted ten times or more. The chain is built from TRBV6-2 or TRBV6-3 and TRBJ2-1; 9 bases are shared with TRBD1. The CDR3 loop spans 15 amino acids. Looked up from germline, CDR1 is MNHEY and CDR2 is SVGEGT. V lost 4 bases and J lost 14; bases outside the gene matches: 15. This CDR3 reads CASSSSGELRQGEFF. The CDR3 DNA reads TGTGCCAGCAGTTCCTCCGGAGAACTGAGACAGGGGGAGTTCTTC.

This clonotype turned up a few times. CDR3 bases: TGTGCCAGCTCACCACCTTCGAACAGGGGGAATGGCTACACCTTC. This translates into CASSPPSNRGNGYTF. This sequence joins TRBV18 and TRBJ1-2; 8 positions match TRBD1. Germline values: CDR1 KGHSH, CDR2 LQKENI. The CDR3 runs to 15 residues. With V trimmed by 0 bases and J by 6 bases, 6 bases remained unmatched.

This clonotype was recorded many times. The CDR3 DNA reads as TGTGCCAGCAGCCCAGAGCCCAGCAGGGCTAGCGAGCAGTACTTC. Translating it yields CASSPEPSRASEQYF. The genes are TRBV7-6 and TRBJ2-7, with D perhaps TRBD1 (5 bases). This CDR3 is built from 15 residues. Deletions cut 5 bases from V and 6 bases from J, with 20 bases between. Germline CDR1 and CDR2: SGHVS and FNYEAQ.

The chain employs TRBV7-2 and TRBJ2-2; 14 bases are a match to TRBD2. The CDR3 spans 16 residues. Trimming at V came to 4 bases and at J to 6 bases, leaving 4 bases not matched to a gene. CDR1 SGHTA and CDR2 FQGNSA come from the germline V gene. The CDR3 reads CASSYGTSGSPGELFF. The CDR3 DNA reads TGTGCCAGCAGCTATGGGACTAGCGGGAGCCCCGGGGAGCTGTTTTTT.

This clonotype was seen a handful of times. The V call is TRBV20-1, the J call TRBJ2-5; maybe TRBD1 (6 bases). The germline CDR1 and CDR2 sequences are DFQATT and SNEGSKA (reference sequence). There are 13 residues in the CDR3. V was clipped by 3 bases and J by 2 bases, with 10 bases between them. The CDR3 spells CSASRGIQETQYF. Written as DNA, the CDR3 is TGCAGTGCTAGTAGGGGGATTCAAGAGACCCAGTACTTC.

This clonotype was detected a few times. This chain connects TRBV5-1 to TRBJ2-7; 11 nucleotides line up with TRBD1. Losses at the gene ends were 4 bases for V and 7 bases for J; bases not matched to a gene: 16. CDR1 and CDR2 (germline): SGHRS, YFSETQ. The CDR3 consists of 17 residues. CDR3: CASSRWTGGKGGEEQYF. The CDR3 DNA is TGCGCCAGCAGCCGGTGGACAGGGGGCAAGGGTGGAGAAGAGCAGTACTTC.

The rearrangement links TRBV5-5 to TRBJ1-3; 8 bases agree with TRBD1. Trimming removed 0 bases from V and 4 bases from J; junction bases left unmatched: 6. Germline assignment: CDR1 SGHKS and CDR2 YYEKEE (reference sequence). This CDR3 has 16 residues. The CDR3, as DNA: TGTGCCAGCAGCTTGGGGGGACAGGCCGGCGGAAACACCATATATTTT. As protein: CASSLGGQAGGNTIYF.

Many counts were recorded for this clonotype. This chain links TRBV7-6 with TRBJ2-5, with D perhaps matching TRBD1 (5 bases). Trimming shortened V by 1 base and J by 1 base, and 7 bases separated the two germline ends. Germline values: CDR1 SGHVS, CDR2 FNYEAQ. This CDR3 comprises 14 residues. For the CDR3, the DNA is TGTGCCAGCAGCTTAGGACAGACCCAAGAGACCCAGTACTTC. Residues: CASSLGQTQETQYF. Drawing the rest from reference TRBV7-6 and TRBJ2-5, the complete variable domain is GAGVSQSPRYKVTKRGQDVALRCDPISGHVSLYWYRQALGQGPEFLTYFNYEAQQDKSGLPNDRFSAERPEGSISTLTIQRTEQRDSAMYRCASSLGQTQETQYFGPGTRLLVL.

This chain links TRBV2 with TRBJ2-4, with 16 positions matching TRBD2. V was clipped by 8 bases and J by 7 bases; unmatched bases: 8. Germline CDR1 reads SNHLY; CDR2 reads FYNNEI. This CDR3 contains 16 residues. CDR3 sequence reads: CASRGLAGGKGNIQYF. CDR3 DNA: TGTGCCAGCCGGGGACTAGCGGGAGGGAAGGGGAACATTCAGTACTTC.

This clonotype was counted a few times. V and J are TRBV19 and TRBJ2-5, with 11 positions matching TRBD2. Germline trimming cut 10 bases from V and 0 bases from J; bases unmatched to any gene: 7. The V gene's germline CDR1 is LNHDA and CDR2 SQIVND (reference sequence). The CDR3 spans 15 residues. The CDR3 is CATRLLAGDQETQYF. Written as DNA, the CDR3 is TGTGCCACCCGGTTACTAGCGGGGGACCAAGAGACCCAGTACTTC.

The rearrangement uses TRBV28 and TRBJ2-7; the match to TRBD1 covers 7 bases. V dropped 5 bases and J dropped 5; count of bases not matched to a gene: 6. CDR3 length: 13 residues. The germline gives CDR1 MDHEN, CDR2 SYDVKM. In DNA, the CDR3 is TGTGCCAGCAGTCGGGACAGCCTTGACGAGCAGTACTTC. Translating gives CASSRDSLDEQYF.

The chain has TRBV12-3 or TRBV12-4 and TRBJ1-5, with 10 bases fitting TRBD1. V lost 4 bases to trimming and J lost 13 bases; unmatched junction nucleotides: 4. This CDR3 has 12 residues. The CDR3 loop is CASSSRTGGQHF. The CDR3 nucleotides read TGTGCCAGCAGTTCCCGGACAGGGGGGCAGCATTTT.

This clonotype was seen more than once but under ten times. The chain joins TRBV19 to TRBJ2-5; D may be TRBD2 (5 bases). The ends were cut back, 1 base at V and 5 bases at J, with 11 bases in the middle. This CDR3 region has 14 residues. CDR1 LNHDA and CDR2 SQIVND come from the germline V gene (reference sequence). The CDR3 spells CASSIGRERETQYF. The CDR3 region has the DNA TGTGCCAGTAGTATAGGAAGGGAGCGGGAGACCCAGTACTTC.

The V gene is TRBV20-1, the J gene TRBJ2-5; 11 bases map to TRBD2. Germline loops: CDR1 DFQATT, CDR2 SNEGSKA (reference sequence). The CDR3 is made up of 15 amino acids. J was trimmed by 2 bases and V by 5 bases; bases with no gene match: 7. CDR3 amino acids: CSAPVAGGLQETQYF. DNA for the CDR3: TGCAGTGCTCCTGTAGCGGGGGGGCTTCAAGAGACCCAGTACTTC.